This T cell receptor (beta chain) derives from a study of cytomegalovirus exposure and HLA in healthy donors. With 60 Vbeta and 13 Jbeta primers, the PCR was carried out. Measured with immunoSEQ multiplex PCR; TCRdb has only the in-frame clones, and not every one. This sample carries nearly 200,000 clones, around 86% of them seen once, and the ten largest clones take 5.5% to 7.5%. The CDR3 spans 15 residues. CDR1 is SGHTA and CDR2 is FQGNSA in the germline V gene. V lost 5 bases, J lost 5 bases, and 15 bases lay in between. The chain has TRBV7-2 and TRBJ1-4; D perhaps matches TRBD1 (5 bases). This sequence originates from a woman between 50 and 59 years old in good health and CMV-seropositive. Sequencing was carried out using PBMCs. For the CDR3, the DNA is TGTGCCAGCAGCCCTCGGGCAGGGTGGAATGAAAAACTGTTTTTT. The encoded protein is CASSPRAGWNEKLFF.